The 14 T cell receptor beta chains below were found in one sample sequenced in a study of T cell clonality in common variable immunodeficiency. Assay: immunoSEQ multiplex PCR; the TCRdb copy retains only in-frame clones and omits some. The sample includes about 55,000 clones, none of them occurring once. The sample comprised peripheral blood mononuclear cells. These receptors came from a person aged 18 to 70 in good health.

In this sample, this clone turned up many times. The read halts 3 residues ahead of the CDR3 end, with the missing end drawn from the germline J gene. This chain joins TRBV7-2 and TRBJ2-2; the D gene is possibly TRBD1 (6 bases). V was shortened by 5 bases and J by 6 bases, with 13 bases between the two germline ends. Per germline, CDR1 SGHTA and CDR2 FQGNSA. The CDR3 is 14 amino acids. CDR3 amino acids: CASSIPRQAGELFF. CDR3 DNA (partial): TGTGCCAGCAGCATCCCGAGACAGGCCGGGGAG. The variable domain in full, completed from reference TRBV7-2 and TRBJ2-2, reads GAGVSQSPSNKVTEKGKDVELRCDPISGHTALYWYRQSLGQGLEFLIYFQGNSAPDKSGLPSDRFSAERTGGSVSTLTIQRTQQEDSAVYLCASSIPRQAGELFFGEGSRLTVL.

This clone was observed at least ten times. The CDR3 end lies 3 residues beyond the end of the read and is filled in from the germline J gene. This chain connects TRBV11-2 to TRBJ1-4, with D maybe TRBD1 (6 bases). V dropped 6 bases and J dropped 4 bases, with 15 bases sitting between them. Germline values: CDR1 SGHAT, CDR2 FQNNGV. The CDR3 loop spans 15 amino acids. CDR3 DNA (partial): TGTGCCAGCAGGCAATTTGGGGACATTAATGAAAAA. Its protein is CASRQFGDINEK. The full CDR3 protein reads CASRQFGDINEKLFF.

This clone was seen at least ten times. The read gets to within 3 residues of the CDR3 end, and the germline J gene fills in the rest. The genes are TRBV5-4 and TRBJ1-1, with D perhaps matching TRBD1 (6 bases). V lost 4 bases and J lost 3, with 16 bases in between. CDR3 length: 15 residues. In germline, CDR1 is SGHNT, CDR2 YYREEE (reference sequence). CDR3 DNA, as far as it was read: TGTGCCAGCAGCCCGAGGGGGGGTGTCGACACTGAA. It is translated as CASSPRGGVDTE. The whole CDR3 region reads CASSPRGGVDTEAFF.

In its sample, this clone was seen many times. Coverage ceases 3 residues before the CDR3 finishes, and the germline J gene fills in the end. This chain links TRBV7-3 with TRBJ1-1; D remains unclear. The germline V gene encodes CDR1 SGHTA and CDR2 FQGTGA. CDR3 length: 13 amino acids. V gave up 3 bases and J gave up 0 bases, with 5 bases separating them. The CDR3 bases that were read are TGTGCCAGCAGCTTCCAGGTGAACACTGAA. This codes for CASSFQVNTE. The full CDR3 is CASSFQVNTEAFF.

This clone was counted many times. The CDR3 end is not reached by the read, which stops 3 residues before it; the germline J gene fills it in. The chain is built from TRBV11-2 and TRBJ2-3, with a weak D call TRBD2 (5 bases). This CDR3 spans 14 amino acids. Looked up from germline, CDR1 is SGHAT and CDR2 is FQNNGV. V lost 5 bases, J lost 6 bases, and 15 bases lay in between. CDR3 loop: CASSRRLKTDTQYF. Incomplete CDR3 DNA: TGTGCCAGCAGCCGCAGACTAAAAACGGATACG.

Many counts were recorded for this clone. Read sequence stops 3 residues before the CDR3 end, and the germline J gene provides the missing end. This rearrangement joins TRBV7-9 to TRBJ2-7; no clear D. The V gene's germline CDR1 is SEHNR and CDR2 FQNEAQ (reference sequence). The CDR3 has 13 residues. Trimming stripped 5 bases from V and 2 bases from J, with 10 bases between. The DNA read from the CDR3 is TGTGCCAGCAGCCCCTCAGGCACCTACGAG. Its protein is CASSPSGTYE. The entire CDR3 reads CASSPSGTYEQYF.

This clone was counted at least ten times. The sequenced fragment ends 3 residues before the CDR3 boundary, so the rest is inferred from the germline J gene. V and J are TRBV10-3 and TRBJ2-1, with a weak D call TRBD2 (5 bases). V was trimmed by 2 bases and J by 0 bases, leaving 23 bases between them. The CDR3 is made up of 20 amino acids. Germline CDR1 and CDR2: ENHRY and SYGVKD. CDR3 in amino acids: CAISETAPLQRSSSYNEQFF. The DNA read from the CDR3 is TGTGCCATCAGTGAGACCGCTCCTCTTCAGCGGAGCTCCTCCTACAATGAG.

This clone was counted ten times or more. Read coverage stops 3 residues before the CDR3 terminus; the germline J gene supplies the remainder. This rearrangement joins TRBV6-2 or TRBV6-3 to TRBJ2-5, with a weak D call TRBD2 (6 bases). The CDR3 runs 13 residues. Germline CDR1 reads MNHEY; CDR2 reads SVGEGT. V was trimmed by 6 bases and J by 1 base, leaving 9 bases between them. The CDR3 bases that were read are TGTGCCAGCAGACGGGACTCCCAAGAGACC. It encodes CASRRDSQET. In full, the CDR3 is CASRRDSQETQYF.

This clone was seen at least ten times. The CDR3 end lies 3 residues beyond the end of the read and is filled in from the germline J gene. The chain is built from TRBV20-1 and TRBJ2-2, with 7 bases lining up with TRBD2. The V and J ends lost 5 bases and 2 bases, in that order; junction bases with no gene match: 11. CDR3 length: 16 amino acids. Germline lookup yields CDR1 DFQATT and CDR2 SNEGSKA (reference sequence). The part of the CDR3 DNA that was read is TGCAGTGCTCCGGACGGGCTAGCGGATAACACCGGGGAG. It translates to CSAPDGLADNTGE. The CDR3 reads in full as CSAPDGLADNTGELFF.

Turning to this clone: The read falls 3 residues short of the CDR3 end, and the missing part is taken from the germline J gene. The chain links TRBV19 to TRBJ2-4; D is uncertain. The CDR3 is 12 residues long. Germline assignment: CDR1 LNHDA and CDR2 SQIVND (reference sequence). The CDR3 loop is CASTRVNYGQYF. Partial CDR3 DNA: TGTGCCAGTACCCGAGTTAACTATGGT.

This clone was detected ten times or more. From the germline J gene comes the end of the CDR3, since the read stops 3 residues before it. The chain joins TRBV7-2 to TRBJ1-2; D uncertain. The CDR3 spans 13 residues. Trimming removed 3 bases from V and 3 bases from J, with 8 bases in between. Germline V CDR1 and CDR2: SGHTA, FQGNSA. The CDR3 loop is CASSLGTDYGYTF. The sequenced CDR3 bases are TGTGCCAGCAGCTTGGGCACAGACTATGGC.

There are many counts of this clone. The sequenced fragment ends 3 residues before the CDR3 boundary, so the rest is inferred from the germline J gene. The chain links TRBV7-2 to TRBJ2-5; no reliable D call. The CDR3 sequence is 13 residues long. Germline assignment: CDR1 SGHTA and CDR2 FQGNSA. With 2 bases removed from V and 1 base from J, the gap between germline ends came to 5 bases. CDR3 DNA (partial): TGTGCCAGCAGCTTATCACTCCAAGAGACC. It codes for CASSLSLQET. The whole CDR3 protein reads CASSLSLQETQYF.

This clone showed up many times. The CDR3 region is CASLRRVRTEAFF. Partial CDR3 DNA: TGTGCCAGCCTTAGGAGGGTCCGGACTGAA. The rearrangement uses TRBV7-2 and TRBJ1-1; D remains ambiguous. The sequence runs out 3 residues before the end of the CDR3; the remainder is reconstructed from the germline J gene. The V end was cut by 8 bases, the J end by 5 bases, with 15 bases between. This CDR3 contains 13 residues. The germline CDR1 and CDR2 sequences are SGHTA and FQGNSA. The whole variable domain, filled in from reference TRBV7-2 and TRBJ1-1, reads GAGVSQSPSNKVTEKGKDVELRCDPISGHTALYWYRQSLGQGLEFLIYFQGNSAPDKSGLPSDRFSAERTGGSVSTLTIQRTQQEDSAVYLCASLRRVRTEAFFGQGTRLTVV.

This clone has just a few counts. Sequencing ends 3 residues short of the CDR3 end; the germline J gene provides the rest. The chain joins TRBV19 to TRBJ2-2; tentatively, D is TRBD1 (6 bases). The length of the CDR3 is 13 residues. Germline V gene sequence: CDR1 LNHDA, CDR2 SQIVND (reference sequence). The CDR3 region is CASSQGSREKLFF. The DNA read from the CDR3 is TGTGCCAGTAGCCAGGGGTCGCGAGAAAAG.